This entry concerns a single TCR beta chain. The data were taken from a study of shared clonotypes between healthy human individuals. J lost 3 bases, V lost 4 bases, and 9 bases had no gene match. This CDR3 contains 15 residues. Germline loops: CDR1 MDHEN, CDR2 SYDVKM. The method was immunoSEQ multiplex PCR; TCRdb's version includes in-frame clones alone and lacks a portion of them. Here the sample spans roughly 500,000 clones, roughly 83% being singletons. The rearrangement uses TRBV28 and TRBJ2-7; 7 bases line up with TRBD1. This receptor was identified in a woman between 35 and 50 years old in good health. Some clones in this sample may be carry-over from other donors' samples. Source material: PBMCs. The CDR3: CASSWQGVGIYEQYF. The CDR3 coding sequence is TGTGCCAGCAGTTGGCAGGGGGTTGGGATCTACGAGCAGTACTTC.